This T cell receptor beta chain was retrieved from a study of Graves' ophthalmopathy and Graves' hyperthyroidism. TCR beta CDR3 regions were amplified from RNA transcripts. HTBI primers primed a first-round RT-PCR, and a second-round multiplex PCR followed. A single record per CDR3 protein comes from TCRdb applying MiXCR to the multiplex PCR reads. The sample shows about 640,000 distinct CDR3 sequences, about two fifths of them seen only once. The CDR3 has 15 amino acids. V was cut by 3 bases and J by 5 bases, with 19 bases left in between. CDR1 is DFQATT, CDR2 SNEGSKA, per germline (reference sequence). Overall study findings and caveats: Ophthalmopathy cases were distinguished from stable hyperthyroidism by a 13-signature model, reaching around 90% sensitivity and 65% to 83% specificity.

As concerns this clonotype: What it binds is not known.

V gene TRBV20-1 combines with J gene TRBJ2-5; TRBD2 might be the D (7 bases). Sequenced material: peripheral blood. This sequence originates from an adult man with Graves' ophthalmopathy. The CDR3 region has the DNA TGCAGTGCTAGCCCCCTGCGGGGGCGAGGGGAGACCCAGTACTTC. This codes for CSASPLRGRGETQYF.